This T cell receptor (beta chain) was found in a study of response to subunit inactivated influenza vaccine. TCRdb reanalysed the RT-PCR reads using MiXCR and keeps one entry per CDR3 protein. Among about 500,000 distinct CDR3 sequences listed, approximately 16% were seen once. This clonotype was recorded a few times. The receptor was derived from a man aged 45-69 years who received an inactivated influenza vaccine. Sample: CD4+ T cells sorted from PBMCs, taken less than 30 months after vaccination.

The CDR3 DNA reads as TGCAGCGCTGGACGGGGGGCTGGACTCGAGCAGTACTTC. Its translation: CSAGRGAGLEQYF. The chain has TRBV29-1 and TRBJ2-7; maybe TRBD2 (7 bases). This CDR3 region has 13 residues. Germline V lookup: CDR1 SQVTM, CDR2 ANQGSEA. Trimming removed 7 bases from V and 6 bases from J, with 19 bases in between.